This T cell receptor beta chain was documented in a study of blood T cell repertoires in COVID-19. Across the whole study: The United States, Italy and Spain supplied acute and convalescent COVID-19 samples.

The method was immunoSEQ multiplex PCR; TCRdb's version includes in-frame clones alone and lacks a portion of them. The repertoire has about 120,000 clones, 75% to 85% of them found once; the top ten carry 9% to 13%. Trimming stripped 4 bases from V and 3 bases from J, with 16 bases between. Per germline, CDR1 LGHDT and CDR2 YNNKEL (reference sequence). The CDR3 covers 15 residues. The rearrangement joins TRBV3-1 (or the pseudogene TRBV3-2) to TRBJ2-7; possible D gene TRBD1, 6 bases. The sample consisted of peripheral blood. The sequence derives from a human donor in a cohort sampled during active COVID-19. CDR3 loop: CASSLEQGTVYEQYF. The CDR3 DNA reads TGTGCCAGCAGCCTAGAACAGGGAACGGTCTACGAGCAGTACTTC.